The 30 T cell receptor beta chains in this list originate from one sample, sequenced in a study of blood T cell repertoires in COVID-19. Profiled with immunoSEQ multiplex PCR; TCRdb holds only in-frame clones, not every one. The table includes approximately 360,000 clones, roughly 90% detected once. Sequenced: PBMCs or T cells enriched from blood (not recorded which). All receptors derive from a woman aged 30 to 39 with acute COVID-19.

The chain has TRBV18 and TRBJ1-2; D possibly corresponds to TRBD1 (6 bases). V shed 6 bases and J shed 0 bases, with 20 bases lying between them. Per the germline V gene, CDR1 is KGHSH and CDR2 is LQKENI. The CDR3 consists of 17 residues. The CDR3 DNA sequence: TGTGCCAGCTCTCAAACGACGGGGGGCTCGGCTAACTATGGCTACACCTTC. It specifies CASSQTTGGSANYGYTF. Using reference TRBV18 and TRBJ1-2 for the parts outside the CDR3, the full variable domain is NAGVMQNPRHLVRRRGQEARLRCSPMKGHSHVYWYRQLPEEGLKFMVYLQKENIIDESGMPKERFSAEFPKEGPSILRIQQVVRGDSAAYFCASSQTTGGSANYGYTFGSGTRLTVV.

The rearrangement uses TRBV5-1 and TRBJ2-7; the match to TRBD2 covers 8 bases. The germline CDR1 and CDR2 sequences are SGHRS and YFSETQ. V lost 4 bases, J lost 5 bases, and 8 bases stayed unmatched. CDR3 length: 14 residues. CDR3 protein: CASSALGLGNEQYF. CDR3 DNA: TGCGCCAGCAGCGCCCTGGGACTAGGAAACGAGCAGTACTTC.

The chain combines TRBV5-5 with TRBJ2-7, with a possible D match to TRBD1 (5 bases). In germline, CDR1 is SGHKS, CDR2 YYEKEE (reference sequence). The length of the CDR3 is 18 residues. Trimming removed 0 bases at V and 4 bases at J, with 23 bases between. CDR3 sequence (DNA): TGTGCCAGCAGCTTGGAGGGTTGGGCAGGGCCCTCTGTGTACGAGCAGTACTTC. Its protein product is CASSLEGWAGPSVYEQYF. Drawing the rest from reference TRBV5-5 and TRBJ2-7, the complete variable domain is DAGVTQSPTHLIKTRGQQVTLRCSPISGHKSVSWYQQVLGQGPQFIFQYYEKEERGRGNFPDRFSARQFPNYSSELNVNALLLGDSALYLCASSLEGWAGPSVYEQYFGPGTRLTVT.

This clone appeared once. J is TRBJ1-5 and V is TRBV2, with 7 bases identical to TRBD1. Germline V lookup: CDR1 SNHLY, CDR2 FYNNEI. J was trimmed by 3 bases and V by 2 bases; bases with no gene match: 4. The CDR3 runs 15 residues. CDR3 in amino acids: CASSEQTGYNQPQHF. The CDR3 DNA reads TGTGCCAGCAGTGAACAGACAGGGTACAATCAGCCCCAGCATTTT.

The gene calls are TRBV5-6 and TRBJ2-7, with 7 bases lining up with TRBD2. J gave up 2 bases and V 3 bases, and 2 bases lay outside the gene matches. Germline V CDR1 and CDR2: SGHDT, YYEEEE. The CDR3 extends over 13 amino acids. CDR3 sequence reads: CASSWGTTYEQYF. CDR3 in DNA: TGTGCCAGCAGCTGGGGGACTACCTACGAGCAGTACTTC.

The chain couples TRBV9 to TRBJ1-5, with D possibly matching TRBD1 (5 bases). The V and J ends lost 4 bases and 2 bases respectively, with 13 bases between them. The CDR3 spans 15 residues. Germline V gives CDR1 SGDLS, CDR2 YYNGEE. CDR3 DNA sequence: TGTGCCAGCAGCCCCACAGGTGGGGGCAATCAGCCCCAGCATTTT. Translated, it gives CASSPTGGGNQPQHF.

The chain links TRBV25-1 to TRBJ1-1; no firm D call. The germline gives CDR1 MGHDK, CDR2 SYGVNS. The CDR3 totals 14 residues. Deletions cut 2 bases from V and 3 bases from J, with 10 bases between. CDR3 nucleotides: TGTGCCAGCAGTGAACCAGGTACGGACACTGAAGCTTTCTTT. It codes for CASSEPGTDTEAFF.

This clone appeared once. This chain connects TRBV5-1 to TRBJ2-3; a weak D match, TRBD1 (6 bases). The V gene's germline CDR1 is SGHRS and CDR2 YFSETQ. The CDR3 loop spans 14 amino acids. Trimming shortened V by 4 bases and J by 9 bases, and 18 bases separated the two germline ends. CDR3 in amino acids: CASSIQTNRETQYF. The CDR3 DNA sequence: TGCGCCAGCAGCATACAGACGAACAGGGAAACGCAGTATTTT. Based on the CDR3 plus reference TRBV5-1 and TRBJ2-3, the full variable domain is KAGVTQTPRYLIKTRGQQVTLSCSPISGHRSVSWYQQTPGQGLQFLFEYFSETQRNKGNFPGRFSGRQFSNSRSEMNVSTLELGDSALYLCASSIQTNRETQYFGPGTRLTVL.

V gene TRBV3-1 (or the pseudogene TRBV3-2) combines with J gene TRBJ1-3, with D possibly matching TRBD1 (6 bases). The CDR3 loop spans 17 amino acids. Between the trimmed V and J ends, which lost 3 bases and 3 bases, there was a span of 18 bases. Germline CDR1 LGHDT, CDR2 YNNKEL (reference sequence). CDR3 sequence: CASSHTGSRGVGNTIYF. CDR3 coding DNA: TGTGCCAGCAGCCATACTGGAAGCAGGGGAGTTGGAAACACCATATATTTT.

The genes are TRBV7-2 and TRBJ2-3; 12 positions agree with TRBD2. The V segment lost 4 bases and the J segment 6 bases; nucleotides outside the gene matches: 8. Germline CDR1 SGHTA, CDR2 FQGNSA. CDR3 size: 16 residues. The CDR3 here is CASSSLAGGPRDTQYF. CDR3 sequence (DNA): TGTGCCAGCAGCTCACTAGCGGGGGGCCCCAGGGATACGCAGTATTTT. Variable domain in full (rest from reference TRBV7-2 and TRBJ2-3): GAGVSQSPSNKVTEKGKDVELRCDPISGHTALYWYRQSLGQGLEFLIYFQGNSAPDKSGLPSDRFSAERTGGSVSTLTIQRTQQEDSAVYLCASSSLAGGPRDTQYFGPGTRLTVL.

Remarks on this clone: Different DNA sequences within this sample yield the same CDR3. The chain recombines TRBV18 with TRBJ1-1; TRBD1 matches 9 bases. Germline CDR1 KGHSH, CDR2 LQKENI. The CDR3 totals 13 residues. The junction had 1 base not matched to a gene; V was cut back by 5 bases and J by 3 bases. The CDR3: CASSRQGDTEAFF. In DNA form, the CDR3 reads TGTGCCAGCTCAAGACAGGGGGACACTGAAGCTTTCTTT. Variable domain in full (rest from reference TRBV18 and TRBJ1-1): NAGVMQNPRHLVRRRGQEARLRCSPMKGHSHVYWYRQLPEEGLKFMVYLQKENIIDESGMPKERFSAEFPKEGPSILRIQQVVRGDSAAYFCASSRQGDTEAFFGQGTRLTVV.

The rearrangement uses TRBV19 and TRBJ1-5, with TRBD1 as a possible D gene (6 bases). Trimming left V 7 bases short and J 4 bases short, with 11 bases between. This CDR3 comprises 13 residues. The germline V gene has CDR1 LNHDA and CDR2 SQIVND (reference sequence). The chain's CDR3 is CASTQGWNQPQHF. The CDR3 DNA sequence: TGTGCCAGTACACAGGGCTGGAATCAGCCCCAGCATTTT.

This clone appeared a few times. This chain uses TRBV7-3 with TRBJ2-2; perhaps TRBD1 as D (5 bases). V was trimmed by 5 bases and J by 2 bases, leaving 12 bases between them. The CDR3 length is 15 residues. The germline gives CDR1 SGHTA, CDR2 FQGTGA. CDR3 in DNA: TGTGCCAGCAGCCCCGAAGGGGTAAACACCGGGGAGCTGTTTTTT. Protein: CASSPEGVNTGELFF.

To note about this clone: Distinct nucleotide sequences in the sample also encode this CDR3. The CDR3 region is CASSYRGAGTDTQYF. CDR3 DNA sequence: TGTGCCAGCAGTTACCGGGGAGCTGGCACAGATACGCAGTATTTT. The chain is built from TRBV6-5 and TRBJ2-3, with D perhaps TRBD2 (5 bases). There are 15 residues in the CDR3. With 2 bases removed from V and 1 base from J, the gap between germline ends came to 10 bases. Germline CDR1 and CDR2: MNHEY and SVGAGI.

The chain uses TRBV5-8 and TRBJ1-2, with D tentatively TRBD1 (6 bases). The germline V and J ends were trimmed by 4 bases and 3 bases, with 19 bases remaining between them. The CDR3 is 16 amino acids. Per germline, CDR1 SGHTS and CDR2 YDEGEE. CDR3 sequence: CASSTGRGADDYGYTF. DNA for the CDR3: TGTGCCAGCAGCACTGGTCGGGGGGCGGACGACTATGGCTACACCTTC.

This clone was recorded a few times. The chain employs TRBV3-1 (or the pseudogene TRBV3-2) and TRBJ1-2; D not resolved. Trimming cost V 0 bases and J 7 bases, with 9 bases left between them. The CDR3 has 13 residues. The V gene's germline CDR1 is LGHDT and CDR2 YNNKEL (reference sequence). CDR3 in DNA: TGTGCCAGCAGCCAAGAGCCGCAGTTTGGCTACACCTTC. It specifies CASSQEPQFGYTF.

This clone showed up just a few times. V usage is TRBV2 and J usage is TRBJ2-3; 7 bases are a match to TRBD2. The germline V gene has CDR1 SNHLY and CDR2 FYNNEI. The CDR3 totals 15 residues. V shed 5 bases and J 1 base; nucleotides not matched to a gene: 6. CDR3 region: CASSPAGDGTDTQYF. The CDR3 bases are TGTGCCAGCAGTCCGGCGGGGGATGGCACAGATACGCAGTATTTT.

This clone has only one observation. This chain connects TRBV9 to TRBJ2-7, with D tentatively TRBD1 (6 bases). V dropped 1 base and J dropped 3 bases, with 17 bases sitting between them. This CDR3 contains 16 residues. Germline loops: CDR1 SGDLS, CDR2 YYNGEE. The CDR3 region has the DNA TGTGCCAGCAGCGTACGGCCCGACAGGACAGTCTACGAGCAGTACTTC. Its protein product is CASSVRPDRTVYEQYF.

The chain carries TRBV6-2 or TRBV6-3 and TRBJ2-1; D may be TRBD2 (5 bases). CDR1 and CDR2 from the germline V gene are MNHEY and SVGEGT. The CDR3 has 13 residues. The V gene lost 2 bases and the J gene lost 9 bases, with 11 bases spanning the gap. The CDR3 DNA reads as TGTGCCAGCAGTTACGGAGGAGTCACTGAGCAGTTCTTC. Amino acid sequence: CASSYGGVTEQFF.

The rearrangement joins TRBV27 to TRBJ2-4, with 9 bases fitting TRBD2. The CDR3 has 14 amino acids. Germline V gene sequence: CDR1 MNHEY, CDR2 SMNVEV (reference sequence). Trimming removed 6 bases from V and 9 bases from J; junction bases left unmatched: 9. The CDR3 spells CASRPLAGGFIQYF. The CDR3 coding sequence is TGTGCCAGCAGACCCTTGGCGGGGGGGTTCATTCAGTACTTC.

This sequence joins TRBV5-6 and TRBJ2-1; TRBD1 is a possible D gene (6 bases). Germline values: CDR1 SGHDT, CDR2 YYEEEE. V was trimmed by 1 base and J by 8 bases, leaving 13 bases between them. The CDR3 has 14 residues. CDR3 nucleotides: TGTGCCAGCAGCTTGCAGGGGCCCATGGATGAGCAGTTCTTC. Translating it yields CASSLQGPMDEQFF.

V is TRBV30 and J is TRBJ2-5, with 9 bases lining up with TRBD1. The CDR3 runs to 14 residues. Trimming cost V 5 bases and J 5 bases; bases outside gene matches: 9. Germline V gene sequence: CDR1 GTSNPN, CDR2 SVGIG (reference sequence). In DNA, the CDR3 is TGTGCCTGGGACAGGGGGGTCCTGGGGGAGACCCAGTACTTC. As protein: CAWDRGVLGETQYF.

This chain links TRBV21-1 with TRBJ2-3; the tabulated D call, TRBD1, remains unverified against the DNA. TRBV21-1 has pseudogene status. The CDR3 consists of 15 residues. CDR3 DNA: TGTGCCAGCAACCCAATGGACAGAAACTCAGATACGCAGTATTTT. It encodes CASNPMDRNSDTQYF.

The V call is TRBV7-9, the J call TRBJ1-1; 10 nucleotides line up with TRBD1. This CDR3 spans 14 amino acids. V shed 5 bases, J shed 13 bases, and the junction held 13 bases outside the gene matches. Germline CDR1 is SEHNR and CDR2 is FQNEAQ (reference sequence). The DNA for the CDR3 is TGTGCCAGCAGCCCGGCGGGACAGGGGTCCCAGGTTTTCTTT. Residues: CASSPAGQGSQVFF.

The V gene is TRBV7-2, the J gene TRBJ1-1; D is undetermined. V lost 2 bases and J lost 4, with 11 bases in between. The CDR3 is made up of 14 amino acids. The V gene's germline CDR1 is SGHTA and CDR2 FQGNSA. CDR3 bases: TGTGCCAGCAGCTTATTTACGGAGGGCACTGAAGCTTTCTTT. Translating it yields CASSLFTEGTEAFF.

V usage is TRBV7-9 and J usage is TRBJ2-5; maybe TRBD1 (5 bases). The CDR3 has 19 residues. Per the germline V gene, CDR1 is SEHNR and CDR2 is FQNEAQ (reference sequence). Trimming removed 5 bases at V and 5 bases at J, with 30 bases between. The CDR3: CASSPDYLMEPLKGETQYF. CDR3 bases: TGTGCCAGCAGCCCCGATTACCTAATGGAGCCCTTAAAGGGGGAGACCCAGTACTTC. Drawing the rest from reference TRBV7-9 and TRBJ2-5, the complete variable domain is DTGVSQNPRHKITKRGQNVTFRCDPISEHNRLYWYRQTLGQGPEFLTYFQNEAQLEKSRLLSDRFSAERPKGSFSTLEIQRTEQGDSAMYLCASSPDYLMEPLKGETQYFGPGTRLLVL.

The J gene is TRBJ1-2, the V gene TRBV28, with 8 bases matching TRBD1. Germline V gene sequence: CDR1 MDHEN, CDR2 SYDVKM. This CDR3 contains 12 residues. J gave up 13 bases and V 4 bases, and 8 bases lay outside the gene matches. Here the CDR3 reads CASSSRTGRGTF. CDR3 bases: TGTGCCAGCAGTTCCAGGACAGGGAGGGGCACCTTC.

The chain uses TRBV2 and TRBJ1-4; D is uncertain. Trimming pared 4 bases from V and 13 bases from J, leaving 13 bases between. This CDR3 comprises 12 residues. Germline V gene data show CDR1 as SNHLY and CDR2 as FYNNEI. The CDR3 nucleotides are TGTGCCAGCAGTGTTGAGGGTTCTGCACTGTTTTTT. Its translation is CASSVEGSALFF.

This clone was picked up one time. The chain couples TRBV4-2 to TRBJ2-3; no definite D call. Trimming took 3 bases from V and 3 from J, leaving 4 bases between them. The germline gives CDR1 LGHNA, CDR2 YNFKEQ. The CDR3 has 12 residues. The CDR3 loop reads CASSQRTDTQYF. CDR3 nucleotide sequence: TGTGCCAGCAGCCAGAGGACAGATACGCAGTATTTT.

The CDR3 region has the DNA TGTGCCAGTAGTATCAGGGGGCGAACAGATACGCAGTATTTT. Amino acids: CASSIRGRTDTQYF. The chain recombines TRBV19 with TRBJ2-3; 8 nucleotides line up with TRBD1. The germline gives CDR1 LNHDA, CDR2 SQIVND (reference sequence). The CDR3 loop spans 14 amino acids. V lost 3 bases to trimming and J lost 3 bases; unmatched junction nucleotides: 2. The entire variable domain, with the rest obtained from reference TRBV19 and TRBJ2-3, is as follows: DGGITQSPKYLFRKEGQNVTLSCEQNLNHDAMYWYRQDPGQGLRLIYYSQIVNDFQKGDIAEGYSVSREKKESFPLTVTSAQKNPTAFYLCASSIRGRTDTQYFGPGTRLTVL.